This T cell receptor beta chain was retrieved from a study of T cell changes during pregnancy in multiple sclerosis. CDR3 length: 15 residues. With 3 bases removed from V and 2 bases from J, the gap between germline ends came to 13 bases. Germline CDR1 reads SGHTA; CDR2 reads FQGNSA. Assay: immunoSEQ multiplex PCR; the TCRdb copy retains only in-frame clones and omits some. This sample yields around 31,000 clones, of which around 90% are seen a single time; 0.7% to 0.75% belongs to the top ten. The chain recombines TRBV7-2 with TRBJ2-5, with D possibly TRBD1 on 6 matching bases. This specimen was CD4+ T cells from peripheral blood mononuclear cells, taken in the first trimester of pregnancy. This TCR was sampled from a female donor in good health, enrolled as a control in a pregnancy study. CDR3 DNA: TGTGCCAGCAGCTTGCAGACAGGTCAACAAGAGACCCAGTACTTC. The encoded protein is CASSLQTGQQETQYF.